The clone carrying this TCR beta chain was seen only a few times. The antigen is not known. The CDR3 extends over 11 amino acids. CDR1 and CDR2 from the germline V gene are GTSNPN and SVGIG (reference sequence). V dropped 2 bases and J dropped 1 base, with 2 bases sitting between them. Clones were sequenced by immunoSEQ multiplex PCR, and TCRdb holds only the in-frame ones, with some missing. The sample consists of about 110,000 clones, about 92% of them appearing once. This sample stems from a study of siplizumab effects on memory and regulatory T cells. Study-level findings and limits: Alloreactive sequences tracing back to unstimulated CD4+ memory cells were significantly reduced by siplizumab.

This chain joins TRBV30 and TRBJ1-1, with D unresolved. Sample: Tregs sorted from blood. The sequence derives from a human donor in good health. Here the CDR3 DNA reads TGTGCCTGGAGTACGAACACTGAAGCTTTCTTT. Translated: CAWSTNTEAFF.